This entry concerns a single T cell receptor (beta chain). The record originates from a study of blood T cell repertoires in COVID-19. Study-level information: Specimens from acute and convalescent COVID-19 originated in the United States, Italy and Spain. PBMCs, B-cell-depleted T cells, or T cells were the source of the cDNA or gDNA that made up the material.

In the study's own analysis: The assay estimated nucleated cells by amplifying reference gene primers. TCRdb's table, derived via immunoSEQ multiplex PCR, lists solely in-frame clones and lacks some. That table gives V, J and clone size, and the DNA gave D and trimming. The table lists 350,000 to 450,000 clones, 85% of them singletons. The length of the CDR3 is 14 residues. Trimming stripped 4 bases from V and 1 base from J, with 7 bases between. CDR1 and CDR2 from the germline V gene are MGHRA and YSYEKL. Sequencing was performed on peripheral blood. The TCR sequence derives from a woman younger than 35 with acute or convalescent COVID-19. The chain joins TRBV4-1 to TRBJ2-2, with a weak D call TRBD1 (6 bases). CDR3: CASSPGQNTGELFF. The CDR3 coding sequence is TGCGCCAGCAGCCCGGGACAGAACACCGGGGAGCTGTTTTTT.